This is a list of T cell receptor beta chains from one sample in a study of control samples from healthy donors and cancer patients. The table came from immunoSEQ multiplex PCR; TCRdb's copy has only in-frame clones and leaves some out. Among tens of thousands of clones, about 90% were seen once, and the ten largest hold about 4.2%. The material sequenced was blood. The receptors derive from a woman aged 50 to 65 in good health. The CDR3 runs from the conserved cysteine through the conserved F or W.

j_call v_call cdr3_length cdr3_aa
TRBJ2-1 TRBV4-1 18 CASSQVRKRLAGYNEQFF
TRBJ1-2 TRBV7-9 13 CASSPGGAHGYTF
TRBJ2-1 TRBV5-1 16 CASSLGAGGTNNEQFF
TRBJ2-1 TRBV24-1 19 CATSDPTGKREGSYNEQFF
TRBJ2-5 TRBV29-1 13 CSVRNSGGATQYF
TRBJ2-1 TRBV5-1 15 CASSLFSERLNEQFF
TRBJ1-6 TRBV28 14 CASRQNRGNSPLHF
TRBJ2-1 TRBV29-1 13 CSVDLSGQSEQFF
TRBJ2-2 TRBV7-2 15 CASSLPNRASGSQFF
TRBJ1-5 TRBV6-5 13 CASTPVNNQPQHF
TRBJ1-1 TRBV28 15 CASNLGAGGYTEAFF
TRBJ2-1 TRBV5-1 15 CASSLDVSSYNEQFF
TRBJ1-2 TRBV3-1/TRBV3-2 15 CASSQGWGSDYGYTF
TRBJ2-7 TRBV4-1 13 CASSQRGTYEQYF
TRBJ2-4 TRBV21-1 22 CASSKDSGPVVAGGRGYSIQYF
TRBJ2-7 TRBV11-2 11 CASSLYYEQYF
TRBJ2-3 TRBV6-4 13 CASSDSERDRQYF
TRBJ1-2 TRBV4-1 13 CASSQGQGYGYTF
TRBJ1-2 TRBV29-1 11 CSLGRGGGYTF
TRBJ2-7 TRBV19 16 CASPLWTGLSSYEQYF
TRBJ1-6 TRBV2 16 CASRIGGQSYNSPLHF
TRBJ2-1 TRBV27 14 CASSVGGPYNEQFF
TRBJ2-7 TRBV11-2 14 CASRNYGTLDEQYF
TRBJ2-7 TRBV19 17 CASSQDSSGMTSYEQYF
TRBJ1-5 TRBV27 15 CASSSTGSAGQPQHF
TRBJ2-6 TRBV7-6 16 CASSRTGHSGANVLTF
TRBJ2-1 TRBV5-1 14 CASSSTTPRNEQFF